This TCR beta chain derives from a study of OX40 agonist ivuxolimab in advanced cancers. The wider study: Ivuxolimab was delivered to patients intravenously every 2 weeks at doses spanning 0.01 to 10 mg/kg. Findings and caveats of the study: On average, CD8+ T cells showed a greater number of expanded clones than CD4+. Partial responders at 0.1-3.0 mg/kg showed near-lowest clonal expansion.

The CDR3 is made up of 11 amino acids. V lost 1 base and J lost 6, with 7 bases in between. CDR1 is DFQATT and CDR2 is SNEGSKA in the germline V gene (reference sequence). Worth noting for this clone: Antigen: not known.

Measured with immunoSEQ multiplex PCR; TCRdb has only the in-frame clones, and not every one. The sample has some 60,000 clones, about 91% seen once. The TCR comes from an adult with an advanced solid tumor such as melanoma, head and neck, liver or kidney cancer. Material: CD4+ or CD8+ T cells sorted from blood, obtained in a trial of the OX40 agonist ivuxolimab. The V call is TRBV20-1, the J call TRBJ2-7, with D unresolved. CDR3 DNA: TGCAGTGCTAGAGTGGGAAGCGAGCAGTACTTC. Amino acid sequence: CSARVGSEQYF.